This TCR beta chain was recovered during a study of shared T cell receptors in the human thymus. CDR1 is SGHTA and CDR2 is FQGNSA in the germline V gene. V dropped 1 base and J dropped 5; count of bases not matched to a gene: 6. The CDR3 is 17 amino acids. The table came from immunoSEQ multiplex PCR; TCRdb's copy has only in-frame clones and leaves some out. This table holds 650,000 to 950,000 clones, 80% to 90% found once. The sample was also linked to a second study, of human thymus T cells. As reported in that work: Congenital heart defects were the reason for the corrective surgery that the donors, healthy Finnish infants, were having. Corrective heart surgery yielded the resections from which the thymus tissue came. Repertoires sampled from thymus and blood appeared biased in V and J gene usage. Related research described strongly overlapping thymic repertoires in unrelated people.

The V gene is TRBV7-2, the J gene TRBJ1-6; 9 bases fit TRBD1. The source material was thymocytes. The receptor comes from a girl in the first two years of life with a congenital heart defect. CDR3 sequence (DNA): TGTGCCAGCAGCTTAGAAGGGAGACAGGGGGATAATTCACCCCTCCACTTT. Translated, it gives CASSLEGRQGDNSPLHF.